This TCR beta chain was recorded in a study of blood T cell repertoires in COVID-19. Looking at the study overall: PBMCs, B-cell-depleted T cells, or T cells provided the cDNA or gDNA that made up the material.

Germline CDR1 SGHAT, CDR2 FQNNGV. The CDR3 loop spans 15 amino acids. V gave up 4 bases and J gave up 3 bases; unmatched junction bases: 4. Clones were read by immunoSEQ multiplex PCR, and TCRdb kept only the in-frame ones, dropping some. The sample has roughly 150,000 clones, around 80% seen once. Sequencing was done on a sample of peripheral blood. The rearrangement joins TRBV11-2 to TRBJ2-7; TRBD2 aligns across 12 bases. The sequence was collected from a man aged 55 to 69 with active or convalescent COVID-19. CDR3 residues: CASSSWTSGNYEQYF. The CDR3 nucleotides are TGTGCCAGCAGCTCCTGGACTAGCGGGAACTACGAGCAGTACTTC.